Listed below are T cell receptor beta chains from one sample, sequenced in a study of cytomegalovirus exposure and HLA in healthy donors. Some clones are missing from TCRdb's copy, which holds only in-frame ones; the method was immunoSEQ multiplex PCR. The profile shows 150,000 to 200,000 clones, 77% of them singletons. The source material was PBMCs. The receptor source for this set is a man aged 50-60 years in good health and CMV-seropositive. Both conserved end residues are part of each CDR3. A D gene is named only where the DNA matches it firmly. Only some rows state a clone size, as once, few, many or a class for expanded clones.

d_gene: NA; len: 11; j_gene: TRBJ2-2; abundance: few; v_gene: TRBV27; CDR3nt: TGTGCCAGCAGTTCCGCCGGGGAGCTGTTTTTT; CDR3aa: CASSSAGELFF
d_gene: NA; len: 12; j_gene: TRBJ1-2; abundance: NA; v_gene: TRBV7-9; CDR3nt: TGTGCCAGCAGCTTAGCGACAGTTGGCTACACCTTC; CDR3aa: CASSLATVGYTF
d_gene: NA; len: 15; j_gene: TRBJ1-2; abundance: NA; v_gene: TRBV6-1; CDR3nt: TGTGCCAGCAGTGGGCTGCATCGGAGTAACTATGGCTACACCTTC; CDR3aa: CASSGLHRSNYGYTF
d_gene: NA; len: 14; j_gene: TRBJ2-3; abundance: NA; v_gene: TRBV6-4; CDR3nt: TGTGCCAGCAGTGACGAAACTAGCCTTGATACGCAGTATTTT; CDR3aa: CASSDETSLDTQYF
d_gene: NA; len: 16; j_gene: TRBJ2-7; abundance: NA; v_gene: TRBV6-1; CDR3nt: TGTGCCAGCAGTGAAGCCCTACAGGGGACTGGCTACGAGCAGTACTTC; CDR3aa: CASSEALQGTGYEQYF
d_gene: NA; len: 13; j_gene: TRBJ1-1; abundance: NA; v_gene: TRBV19; CDR3nt: TGTGCCAGTAGCTTGACAGGAGTCACTGAAGCTTTCTTT; CDR3aa: CASSLTGVTEAFF
d_gene: TRBD1; len: 15; j_gene: TRBJ1-6; abundance: NA; v_gene: TRBV5-8; CDR3nt: TGTGCCAGCAGCCCCCGGGACAGGGCTCATTCACCCCTCCACTTT; CDR3aa: CASSPRDRAHSPLHF
d_gene: NA; len: 14; j_gene: TRBJ2-3; abundance: NA; v_gene: TRBV5-1; CDR3nt: TGCGCCAGCTCGACAGGATCTGACACAGATACGCAGTATTTT; CDR3aa: CASSTGSDTDTQYF
d_gene: NA; len: 15; j_gene: TRBJ2-3; abundance: once; v_gene: TRBV4-3; CDR3nt: TGCGCCAGCAGCCAAGAGAAGTGGGGGCGGGATACGCAGTATTTT; CDR3aa: CASSQEKWGRDTQYF
d_gene: NA; len: 16; j_gene: TRBJ1-6; abundance: NA; v_gene: TRBV5-5; CDR3nt: TGTGCCAGCAGCTTGGCCGGGAGCTCCTATAATTCACCCCTCCACTTT; CDR3aa: CASSLAGSSYNSPLHF
d_gene: TRBD1; len: 14; j_gene: TRBJ1-4; abundance: NA; v_gene: TRBV5-1; CDR3nt: TGCGCCAGCAGCTTAGGGGGCATTAATGAAAAACTGTTTTTT; CDR3aa: CASSLGGINEKLFF
d_gene: NA; len: 18; j_gene: TRBJ1-5; abundance: NA; v_gene: TRBV21-1; CDR3nt: TGTGCCAGCGCGTATTGCCGGGACAGGGGGCTTAGCAATCAGCCCCAGCATTTT; CDR3aa: CASAYCRDRGLSNQPQHF
d_gene: TRBD1; len: 14; j_gene: TRBJ1-2; abundance: NA; v_gene: TRBV2; CDR3nt: TGTGCCAGCAGTTGGACAGGTTTAAACTATGGCTACACCTTC; CDR3aa: CASSWTGLNYGYTF
d_gene: TRBD1; len: 16; j_gene: TRBJ1-5; abundance: NA; v_gene: TRBV19; CDR3nt: TGTGCCAGTAGTATGACAGGGGCCCGCGGGAATCAGCCCCAGCATTTT; CDR3aa: CASSMTGARGNQPQHF
d_gene: TRBD1; len: 15; j_gene: TRBJ2-1; abundance: NA; v_gene: TRBV6-6; CDR3nt: TGTGCCAGCAGTTACAGGACAGGGGGTCACAATGAGCAGTTCTTC; CDR3aa: CASSYRTGGHNEQFF
d_gene: TRBD1; len: 14; j_gene: TRBJ1-6; abundance: NA; v_gene: TRBV19; CDR3nt: TGTGCCAGTAGTACCGGGACAGTTAATTCACCCCTCCACTTT; CDR3aa: CASSTGTVNSPLHF
d_gene: NA; len: 15; j_gene: TRBJ1-1; abundance: NA; v_gene: TRBV6-6; CDR3nt: TGTGCCAGCAGTCAACCGGGTAGCGGGGCAACTGAAGCTTTCTTT; CDR3aa: CASSQPGSGATEAFF
d_gene: TRBD2; len: 17; j_gene: TRBJ2-2; abundance: NA; v_gene: TRBV25-1; CDR3nt: TGTGCCAGCAGTGGGAGGACTAGCGGGGACCCTGGCGGGGAGCTGTTTTTT; CDR3aa: CASSGRTSGDPGGELFF
d_gene: TRBD2; len: 14; j_gene: TRBJ2-1; abundance: few; v_gene: TRBV30; CDR3nt: TGTGCCTGGATCGGGCGGGGGACCTACAATGAGCAGTTCTTC; CDR3aa: CAWIGRGTYNEQFF
d_gene: TRBD1; len: 15; j_gene: TRBJ1-5; abundance: few; v_gene: TRBV30; CDR3nt: TGTGCCTGGAGTGCAGGACAGGGGGCAAGACAGCCCCAGCATTTT; CDR3aa: CAWSAGQGARQPQHF
d_gene: TRBD1; len: 15; j_gene: TRBJ1-2; abundance: NA; v_gene: TRBV7-2; CDR3nt: TGTGCCAGCAGCCGGGGACAGGGTACTAACTATGGCTACACCTTC; CDR3aa: CASSRGQGTNYGYTF
d_gene: NA; len: 16; j_gene: TRBJ2-2; abundance: NA; v_gene: TRBV5-1; CDR3nt: TGCGCCAGCAGCTTGGTAGGGACAACGAACACCGGGGAGCTGTTTTTT; CDR3aa: CASSLVGTTNTGELFF
d_gene: TRBD2; len: 15; j_gene: TRBJ2-3; abundance: NA; v_gene: TRBV15; CDR3nt: TGTGCCACCAGCAGAGCGCGGGGGGTAGGAGATACGCAGTATTTT; CDR3aa: CATSRARGVGDTQYF
d_gene: NA; len: 16; j_gene: TRBJ1-6; abundance: NA; v_gene: TRBV5-5; CDR3nt: TGTGCCAGCAGCTTGGGAGACGGGGACTATAATTCACCCCTCCACTTT; CDR3aa: CASSLGDGDYNSPLHF
d_gene: NA; len: 14; j_gene: TRBJ1-3; abundance: NA; v_gene: TRBV5-1; CDR3nt: TGCGCCAGCAGCGCGGAGGACTCTGGAAACACCATATATTTT; CDR3aa: CASSAEDSGNTIYF
d_gene: TRBD1; len: 15; j_gene: TRBJ1-5; abundance: NA; v_gene: TRBV7-2; CDR3nt: TGTGCCAGCAGCCGGGGACAGGGGAGCAATCAGCCCCAGCATTTT; CDR3aa: CASSRGQGSNQPQHF
d_gene: NA; len: 17; j_gene: TRBJ2-2; abundance: few; v_gene: TRBV4-3; CDR3nt: TGCGCCAGCAGCCAAGGTGTTGGGGTGGTGACAGTCGGGGAGCTGTTTTTT; CDR3aa: CASSQGVGVVTVGELFF
d_gene: TRBD1; len: 13; j_gene: TRBJ2-7; abundance: NA; v_gene: TRBV6-1; CDR3nt: TGTGCCAGCAGCGACAGGGTAATTCGCGAGCAGTACTTC; CDR3aa: CASSDRVIREQYF
d_gene: NA; len: 15; j_gene: TRBJ1-5; abundance: few; v_gene: TRBV6-1; CDR3nt: TGTGCCAGCAGCGAAGTTGGACAGTTCAATCAGCCCCAGCATTTT; CDR3aa: CASSEVGQFNQPQHF
d_gene: NA; len: 15; j_gene: TRBJ1-6; abundance: NA; v_gene: TRBV27; CDR3nt: TGTGCCAGCAGTTTATGGGGCAACTATAATTCACCCCTCCACTTT; CDR3aa: CASSLWGNYNSPLHF
d_gene: TRBD2; len: 16; j_gene: TRBJ2-2; abundance: NA; v_gene: TRBV11-3; CDR3nt: TGTGCCAGCAGCCGACTAGCGGGGGCGAACACCGGGGAGCTGTTTTTT; CDR3aa: CASSRLAGANTGELFF
d_gene: NA; len: 17; j_gene: TRBJ1-1; abundance: NA; v_gene: TRBV7-2; CDR3nt: TGTGCCAGCAGCTTGGGATTTGGGAGGCACCAGAACACTGAAGCTTTCTTT; CDR3aa: CASSLGFGRHQNTEAFF
d_gene: NA; len: 16; j_gene: TRBJ1-3; abundance: once; v_gene: TRBV18; CDR3nt: TGTGCCAGCTCCGAGTTAAGGGGCCTCTCTGGAAACACCATATATTTT; CDR3aa: CASSELRGLSGNTIYF
d_gene: NA; len: 19; j_gene: TRBJ1-1; abundance: NA; v_gene: TRBV7-9; CDR3nt: TGTGCCAGCAGCTTAGAACCCCTACCCCAGTGGGGGCCTAACACTGAAGCTTTCTTT; CDR3aa: CASSLEPLPQWGPNTEAFF
d_gene: NA; len: 15; j_gene: TRBJ1-2; abundance: NA; v_gene: TRBV7-2; CDR3nt: TGTGCCAGCAGCTTGGAGGGAAGGGTAGACTATGGCTACACCTTC; CDR3aa: CASSLEGRVDYGYTF
d_gene: NA; len: 15; j_gene: TRBJ1-2; abundance: NA; v_gene: TRBV4-3; CDR3nt: TGCGCCAGCAGCCAAGATTGGGAAGGGGTTGATGGCTACACCTTC; CDR3aa: CASSQDWEGVDGYTF
d_gene: NA; len: 13; j_gene: TRBJ2-5; abundance: NA; v_gene: TRBV21-1; CDR3nt: TGTGCCAGCGTACAGGGTCTCCAAGAGACCCAGTACTTC; CDR3aa: CASVQGLQETQYF
d_gene: NA; len: 15; j_gene: TRBJ1-5; abundance: once; v_gene: TRBV19; CDR3nt: TGTGCCAGTAGTATAAGGACGGGATATAATCAGCCCCAGCATTTT; CDR3aa: CASSIRTGYNQPQHF
d_gene: TRBD1; len: 12; j_gene: TRBJ1-2; abundance: NA; v_gene: TRBV27; CDR3nt: TGTGCCAGCAGTTTTAGGGGGCTGGGCTACACCTTC; CDR3aa: CASSFRGLGYTF
d_gene: NA; len: 17; j_gene: TRBJ2-3; abundance: NA; v_gene: TRBV21-1; CDR3nt: TGTGCCAGCAGCAAAAGAGTAAGAGGACAGGGGGGTTTGAGGCAGTATTTT; CDR3aa: CASSKRVRGQGGLRQYF
d_gene: NA; len: 13; j_gene: TRBJ2-5; abundance: NA; v_gene: TRBV11-2; CDR3nt: TGTGCCAGCAGCTTAGGGGCAATAGAGACCCAGTACTTC; CDR3aa: CASSLGAIETQYF
d_gene: TRBD1; len: 15; j_gene: TRBJ1-1; abundance: NA; v_gene: TRBV6-6; CDR3nt: TGTGCCAGCAGTTACTCGAGGGTGGACAGGGGTGAAGCTTTCTTT; CDR3aa: CASSYSRVDRGEAFF
d_gene: TRBD1; len: 15; j_gene: TRBJ2-4; abundance: NA; v_gene: TRBV18; CDR3nt: TGTGCCAGCTCACCGCAGAGGGACAGGGTGAACATTCAGTACTTC; CDR3aa: CASSPQRDRVNIQYF
d_gene: NA; len: 13; j_gene: TRBJ1-2; abundance: NA; v_gene: TRBV10-2; CDR3nt: TGCGCCAGCAGTGACCCAACTAACTATGGCTACACCTTC; CDR3aa: CASSDPTNYGYTF
d_gene: NA; len: 13; j_gene: TRBJ1-5; abundance: few; v_gene: TRBV14; CDR3nt: TGTGCCAGCAGCCGGGGCCAAAATCAGCCCCAGCATTTT; CDR3aa: CASSRGQNQPQHF
d_gene: TRBD1; len: 16; j_gene: TRBJ1-5; abundance: NA; v_gene: TRBV5-8; CDR3nt: TGTGCCAGCAGCGGGGACAGGGGCGGATTTAGTCAGCCCCAGCATTTT; CDR3aa: CASSGDRGGFSQPQHF
d_gene: NA; len: 17; j_gene: TRBJ1-5; abundance: NA; v_gene: TRBV12-1; CDR3nt: TGTGCCAGCAGCCCCCCGAGGGCCCGCTCCCCCCTTCAGCCCCAGCATTTT; CDR3aa: CASSPPRARSPLQPQHF
d_gene: TRBD1; len: 15; j_gene: TRBJ2-2; abundance: few; v_gene: TRBV15; CDR3nt: TGTGCCACCAGCATCGGGACAGGGCACGCCGGGGAGCTGTTTTTT; CDR3aa: CATSIGTGHAGELFF
d_gene: TRBD2; len: 12; j_gene: TRBJ2-7; abundance: NA; v_gene: TRBV29-1; CDR3nt: TGCAGCGCCGAGGGAGGGCCCTCAGGGCAGTACTTC; CDR3aa: CSAEGGPSGQYF
d_gene: TRBD2; len: 18; j_gene: TRBJ2-4; abundance: NA; v_gene: TRBV5-1; CDR3nt: TGCGCCAGCAGCCTCGGTAGCGGGGGGGCCGGAGCCAAAAACATTCAGTACTTC; CDR3aa: CASSLGSGGAGAKNIQYF
d_gene: TRBD1; len: 16; j_gene: TRBJ2-7; abundance: once; v_gene: TRBV25-1; CDR3nt: TGTGCCAGCAGTGGGATCACCAGGACAGGGAGCTACGAGCAGTACTTC; CDR3aa: CASSGITRTGSYEQYF
d_gene: NA; len: 12; j_gene: TRBJ2-7; abundance: NA; v_gene: TRBV5-1; CDR3nt: TGCGCCAGCAGCTCCCAGGGGTACGAGCAGTACTTC; CDR3aa: CASSSQGYEQYF
d_gene: TRBD1; len: 15; j_gene: TRBJ1-2; abundance: NA; v_gene: TRBV5-4; CDR3nt: TGTGCCAGCAGCTACAACAGGGGGCCTAACTATGGCTACACCTTC; CDR3aa: CASSYNRGPNYGYTF